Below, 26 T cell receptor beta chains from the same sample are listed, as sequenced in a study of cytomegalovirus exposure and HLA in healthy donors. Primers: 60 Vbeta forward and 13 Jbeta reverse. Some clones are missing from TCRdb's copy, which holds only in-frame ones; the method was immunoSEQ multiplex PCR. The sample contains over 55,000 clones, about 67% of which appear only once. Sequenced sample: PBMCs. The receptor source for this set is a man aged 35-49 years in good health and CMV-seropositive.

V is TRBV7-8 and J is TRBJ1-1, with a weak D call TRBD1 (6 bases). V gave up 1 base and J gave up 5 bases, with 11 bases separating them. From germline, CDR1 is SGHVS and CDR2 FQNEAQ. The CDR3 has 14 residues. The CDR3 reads CASSLVGGRTEAFF. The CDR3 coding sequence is TGTGCCAGCAGCTTAGTGGGGGGGCGTACTGAAGCTTTCTTT.

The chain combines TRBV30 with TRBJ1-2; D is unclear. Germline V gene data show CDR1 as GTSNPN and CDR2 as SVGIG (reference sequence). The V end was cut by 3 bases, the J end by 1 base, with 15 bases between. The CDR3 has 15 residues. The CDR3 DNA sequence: TGTGCCTGGAGACACTTAGGGAGTTTTAACTATGGCTACACCTTC. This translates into CAWRHLGSFNYGYTF.

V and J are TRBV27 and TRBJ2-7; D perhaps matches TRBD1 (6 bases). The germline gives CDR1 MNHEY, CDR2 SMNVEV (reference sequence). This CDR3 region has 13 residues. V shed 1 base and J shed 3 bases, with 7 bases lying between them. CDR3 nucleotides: TGTGCCAGCAGTTTATTCAGGGGCTACGAGCAGTACTTC. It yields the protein CASSLFRGYEQYF.

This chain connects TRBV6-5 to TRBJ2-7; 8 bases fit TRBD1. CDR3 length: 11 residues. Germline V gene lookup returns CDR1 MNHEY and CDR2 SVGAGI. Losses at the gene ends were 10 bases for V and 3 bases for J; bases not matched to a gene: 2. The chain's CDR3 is CATGQGYEQYF. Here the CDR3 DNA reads TGTGCCACCGGACAGGGCTACGAGCAGTACTTC.

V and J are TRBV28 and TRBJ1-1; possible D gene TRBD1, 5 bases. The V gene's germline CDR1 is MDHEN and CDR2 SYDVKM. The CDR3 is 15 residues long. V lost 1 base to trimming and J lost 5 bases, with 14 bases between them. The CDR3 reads CASSLFRVERTEAFF. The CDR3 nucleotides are TGTGCCAGCAGTTTATTCAGGGTTGAGAGGACTGAAGCTTTCTTT.

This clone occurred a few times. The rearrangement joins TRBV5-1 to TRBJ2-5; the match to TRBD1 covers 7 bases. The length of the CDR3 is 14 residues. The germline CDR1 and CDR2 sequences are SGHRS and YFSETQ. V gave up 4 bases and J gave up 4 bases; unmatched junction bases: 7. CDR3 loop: CASSTVQGSETQYF. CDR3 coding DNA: TGCGCCAGCAGCACAGTACAGGGGTCAGAGACCCAGTACTTC.

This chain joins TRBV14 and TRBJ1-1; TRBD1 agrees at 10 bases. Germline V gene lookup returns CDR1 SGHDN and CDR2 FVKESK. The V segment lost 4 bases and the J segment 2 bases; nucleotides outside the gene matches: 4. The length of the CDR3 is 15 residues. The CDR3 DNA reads TGTGCCAGCAGCCCCAGGACAGGGGGAAACACTGAAGCTTTCTTT. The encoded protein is CASSPRTGGNTEAFF.

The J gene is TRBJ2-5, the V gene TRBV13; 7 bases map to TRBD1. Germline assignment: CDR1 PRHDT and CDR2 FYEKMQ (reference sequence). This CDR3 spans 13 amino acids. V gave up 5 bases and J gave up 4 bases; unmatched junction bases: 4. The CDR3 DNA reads TGTGCCAGCAGCCCCCGGGACAGAGAGACCCAGTACTTC. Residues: CASSPRDRETQYF.

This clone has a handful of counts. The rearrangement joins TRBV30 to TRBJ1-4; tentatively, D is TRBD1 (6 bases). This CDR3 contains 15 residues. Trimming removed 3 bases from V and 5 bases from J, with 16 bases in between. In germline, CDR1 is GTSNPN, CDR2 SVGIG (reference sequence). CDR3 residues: CAWSNPTGTNEKLFF. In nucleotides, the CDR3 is TGTGCCTGGAGCAACCCGACAGGAACGAATGAAAAACTGTTTTTT.

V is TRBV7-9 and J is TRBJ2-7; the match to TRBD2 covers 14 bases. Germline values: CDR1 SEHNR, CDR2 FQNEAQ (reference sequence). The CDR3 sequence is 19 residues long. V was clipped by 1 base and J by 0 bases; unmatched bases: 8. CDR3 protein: CASSLGLAGGPSSSYEQYF. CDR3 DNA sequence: TGTGCCAGCAGCTTAGGACTAGCGGGGGGGCCGTCCAGCTCCTACGAGCAGTACTTC.

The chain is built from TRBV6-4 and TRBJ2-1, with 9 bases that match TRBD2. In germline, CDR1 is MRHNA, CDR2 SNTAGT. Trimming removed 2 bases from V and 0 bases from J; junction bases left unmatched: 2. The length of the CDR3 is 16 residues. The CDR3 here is CASSDLSGSSYNEQFF. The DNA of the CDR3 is TGTGCCAGCAGTGACCTTAGCGGGAGCTCCTACAATGAGCAGTTCTTC.

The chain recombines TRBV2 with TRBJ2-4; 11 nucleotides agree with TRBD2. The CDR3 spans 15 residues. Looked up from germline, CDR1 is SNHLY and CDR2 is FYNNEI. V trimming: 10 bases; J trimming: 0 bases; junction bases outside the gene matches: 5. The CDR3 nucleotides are TGTGCCACCGGGACTAGCGGTCTAGCCAAAAACATTCAGTACTTC. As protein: CATGTSGLAKNIQYF.

Here the CDR3 DNA reads TGTGCCAGCAGCCTTGTGGGGGGCTCCTATAATTCACCCCTCCACTTT. Protein product: CASSLVGGSYNSPLHF. The chain combines TRBV5-4 with TRBJ1-6; D perhaps matches TRBD1 (5 bases). V was cut by 4 bases and J by 0 bases, with 11 bases left in between. Germline values: CDR1 SGHNT, CDR2 YYREEE (reference sequence). The CDR3 spans 16 residues.

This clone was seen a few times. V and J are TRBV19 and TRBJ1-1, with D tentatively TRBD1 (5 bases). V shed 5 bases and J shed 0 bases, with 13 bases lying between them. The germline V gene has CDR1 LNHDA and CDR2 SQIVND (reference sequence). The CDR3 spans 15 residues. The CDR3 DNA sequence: TGTGCCAGTAGTCTCGGGGGTAGCGTGAACACTGAAGCTTTCTTT. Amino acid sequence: CASSLGGSVNTEAFF.

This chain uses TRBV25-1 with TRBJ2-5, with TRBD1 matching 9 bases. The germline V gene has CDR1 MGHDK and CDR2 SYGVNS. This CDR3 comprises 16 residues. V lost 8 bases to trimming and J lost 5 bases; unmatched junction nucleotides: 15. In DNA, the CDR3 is TGTGCCAGCTCACCCTCCCGACAGGGGGTACAGGAGACCCAGTACTTC. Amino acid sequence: CASSPSRQGVQETQYF.

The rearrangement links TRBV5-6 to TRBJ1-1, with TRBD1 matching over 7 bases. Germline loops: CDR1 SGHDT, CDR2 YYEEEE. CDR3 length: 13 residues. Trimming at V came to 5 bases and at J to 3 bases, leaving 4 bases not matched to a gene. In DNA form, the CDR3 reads TGTGCCAGCAGTAACAGGGGTTACACTGAAGCTTTCTTT. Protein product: CASSNRGYTEAFF.

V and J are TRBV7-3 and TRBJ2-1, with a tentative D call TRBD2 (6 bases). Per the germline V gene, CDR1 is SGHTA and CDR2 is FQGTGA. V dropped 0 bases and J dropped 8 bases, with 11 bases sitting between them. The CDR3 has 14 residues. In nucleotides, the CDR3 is TGTGCCAGCAGCTTAACCCCGGGGGTGGATGAGCAGTTCTTC. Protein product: CASSLTPGVDEQFF.

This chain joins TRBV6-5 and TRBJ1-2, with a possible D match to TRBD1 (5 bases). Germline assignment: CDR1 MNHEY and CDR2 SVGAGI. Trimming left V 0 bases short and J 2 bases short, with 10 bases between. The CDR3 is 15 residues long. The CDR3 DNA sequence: TGTGCCAGCAGTTACTCCGCAGGGATCAACTATGGCTACACCTTC. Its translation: CASSYSAGINYGYTF.

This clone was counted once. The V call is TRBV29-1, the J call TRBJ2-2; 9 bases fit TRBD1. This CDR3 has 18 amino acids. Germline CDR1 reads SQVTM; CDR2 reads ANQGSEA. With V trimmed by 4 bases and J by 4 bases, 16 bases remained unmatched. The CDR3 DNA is TGCAGCGTTGTCCATACCGGGACAGGGTCTCGTAGCACCGGGGAGCTGTTTTTT. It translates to CSVVHTGTGSRSTGELFF.

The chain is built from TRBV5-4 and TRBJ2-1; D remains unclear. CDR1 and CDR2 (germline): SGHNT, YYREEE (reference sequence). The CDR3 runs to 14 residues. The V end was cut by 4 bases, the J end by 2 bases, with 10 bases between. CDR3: CASSPRATYNEQFF. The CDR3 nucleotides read TGTGCCAGCAGCCCTCGAGCCACCTACAATGAGCAGTTCTTC.

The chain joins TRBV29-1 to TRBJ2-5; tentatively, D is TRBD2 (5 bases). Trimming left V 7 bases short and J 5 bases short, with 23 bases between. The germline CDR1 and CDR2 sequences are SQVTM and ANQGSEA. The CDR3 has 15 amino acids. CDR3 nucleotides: TGCAGCGCCTCGGGAATGGCACCGGTCATGGAGACCCAGTACTTC. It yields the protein CSASGMAPVMETQYF.

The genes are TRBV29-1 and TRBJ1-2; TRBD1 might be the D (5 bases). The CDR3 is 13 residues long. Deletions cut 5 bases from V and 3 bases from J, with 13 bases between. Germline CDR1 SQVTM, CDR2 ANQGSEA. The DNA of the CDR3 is TGCAGCGTTATCTTGGACAAGGACTATGGCTACACCTTC. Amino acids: CSVILDKDYGYTF.

The CDR3 reads CASRSGGQKNSPLHF. DNA for the CDR3: TGCGCCAGCAGGTCGGGGGGGCAGAAAAATTCACCCCTCCACTTT. The chain employs TRBV5-1 and TRBJ1-6; possibly TRBD1 for D (6 bases). CDR1 and CDR2 (germline): SGHRS, YFSETQ. Trimming took 5 bases from V and 7 from J, leaving 16 bases between them. CDR3 length equals 15 residues.

For the CDR3, the DNA is TGTGCCAGCAGATGGGGGCGAACCACTGAAGCTTTCTTT. Translated, it gives CASRWGRTTEAFF. This chain joins TRBV6-6 and TRBJ1-1; TRBD1 might be the D (6 bases). The CDR3 extends over 13 amino acids. The V gene lost 6 bases and the J gene lost 4 bases, with 12 bases spanning the gap. CDR1 is MNHNY and CDR2 is SVGAGI in the germline V gene (reference sequence).

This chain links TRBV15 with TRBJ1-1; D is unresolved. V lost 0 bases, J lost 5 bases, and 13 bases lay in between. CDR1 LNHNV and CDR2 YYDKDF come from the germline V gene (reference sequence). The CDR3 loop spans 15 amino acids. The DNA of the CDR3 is TGTGCCACCAGCAGAGATCGCATTTCGAGGACTGAAGCTTTCTTT. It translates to CATSRDRISRTEAFF.

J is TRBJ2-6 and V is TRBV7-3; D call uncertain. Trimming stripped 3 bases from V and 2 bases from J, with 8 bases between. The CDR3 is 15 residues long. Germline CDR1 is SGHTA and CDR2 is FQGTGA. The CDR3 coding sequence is TGTGCCAGCAGCTTTCTGGCAACTGGGGCCAACGTCCTGACTTTC. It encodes CASSFLATGANVLTF.